These T cell receptor beta chains were read from a single sample in a study of T-cell reconstitution after alpha-beta-depleted transplantation in children. TCRdb re-called the PCR reads through MiXCR, storing one row per CDR3 protein. The table includes just over 950,000 distinct CDR3 sequences, about 29% detected once. This specimen was PBMCs, mostly from graft donor cells, taken 360 days after TCRalphabeta/CD19-depleted stem cell transplant. The receptors were sampled from a boy in the first two years of life who had a stem cell transplant for SCID, so the T cells may come from the graft donor. The conserved cysteine and the conserved F or W are not part of the CDR3 here. Fields, in order: CDR3 length, V gene, J gene, CDR3 protein.

12	TRBV20-1	TRBJ1-5	SARAGRTFQPQH
18	TRBV5-1	TRBJ2-1	ASSLKAFLAGGPVDNEQF
11	TRBV5-1	TRBJ1-2	ASSSGQLYGYT
8	TRBV20-1	TRBJ2-5	SARPGPIF
10	TRBV3-1	TRBJ1-4	ASSQRVEKLF
14	TRBV9	TRBJ2-1	ASSVGTGTGTNEQF
13	TRBV2	TRBJ1-2	ASSEPGRMNYGYT
11	TRBV9	TRBJ2-7	ASSAGMGTEQY
8	TRBV2	TRBJ2-7	ASGVGEQY
12	TRBV5-1	TRBJ1-2	ASSSGQAHYGYT
8	TRBV20-1	TRBJ1-6	STQVAPLH
16	TRBV24-1	TRBJ2-3	ATSDPDTFGPHTDTQY
11	TRBV11-2	TRBJ2-3	ASSLGQVDTQY
11	TRBV12-3/TRBV12-4	TRBJ1-1	ASSQGSGARAF
12	TRBV28	TRBJ2-1	ASSLFRLNNEQF
14	TRBV20-1	TRBJ2-1	SASPAGGERYNEQF
13	TRBV12-3/TRBV12-4	TRBJ2-2	ASTVTGGGTGELF
14	TRBV24-1	TRBJ2-3	ATSEPNRGGTDTQY
13	TRBV4-1	TRBJ2-7	ASSQDGTGLAEQY
13	TRBV12-3/TRBV12-4	TRBJ2-3	ASSPRGLAPDTQY
13	TRBV5-6	TRBJ2-2	ASSWGVSNTGELF
12	TRBV2	TRBJ2-1	AGAGDRGVNEQF
16	TRBV11-1	TRBJ2-7	ASSPSPGDRDVSYEQY
13	TRBV13	TRBJ2-7	ASSFSPGGPWEQY
14	TRBV19	TRBJ2-1	ASSMKLAASYNEQF
10	TRBV29-1	TRBJ2-7	SVEKGRYEQY
15	TRBV4-2	TRBJ2-3	ASSQDHGATSTDTQY
11	TRBV20-1	TRBJ2-7	SATVAGGYEQY
12	TRBV11-2	TRBJ2-7	ASSSLDNSYEQY
11	TRBV20-1	TRBJ2-5	SASWDRQETQY
17	TRBV15	TRBJ2-7	ATSRDLTGGVIFPYEQY
14	TRBV5-1	TRBJ2-2	ASSRPQDYYTGELF
11	TRBV9	TRBJ2-2	ASGSGETGELF
13	TRBV15	TRBJ2-7	ATSTPRGAPYEQY
12	TRBV12-3/TRBV12-4	TRBJ1-1	ASSLRHPNTEAF
11	TRBV7-2	TRBJ2-1	ASSLDLRGVWF
11	TRBV6-4	TRBJ2-7	ASSALHRGPGY
15	TRBV5-6	TRBJ2-3	ASSGVGVLVVPDTQY
13	TRBV6-2/TRBV6-3	TRBJ2-1	ASSLPQGTDNEQF
12	TRBV5-6	TRBJ1-2	ASSLAAAWRGYT
11	TRBV20-1	TRBJ1-1	SAPDGLGTEAF
13	TRBV29-1	TRBJ2-3	SVCVRGVGTDTQY
12	TRBV15	TRBJ1-1	ATKAGGRHTEAF
16	TRBV20-1	TRBJ2-6	SAVRTSGALSGANVLT
11	TRBV5-6	TRBJ2-2	ASSWASTGELF
13	TRBV28	TRBJ1-1	ASTQTPVPRTEAF
15	TRBV4-3	TRBJ2-5	ASSQDSLAGGRETQY
13	TRBV5-1	TRBJ2-5	ASSWASGTVETQY
13	TRBV6-1	TRBJ2-1	ASSQRLAGVNEQF
12	TRBV4-1	TRBJ2-7	ASNLGQTIVEQY
12	TRBV5-1	TRBJ2-1	ASSVGDPYNEQF
14	TRBV5-1	TRBJ2-3	ASTPMPGRTTDTQY
14	TRBV5-1	TRBJ2-3	ASSLSLGGGTDTQY
13	TRBV5-6	TRBJ1-1	ASSSGGDFGAEAF